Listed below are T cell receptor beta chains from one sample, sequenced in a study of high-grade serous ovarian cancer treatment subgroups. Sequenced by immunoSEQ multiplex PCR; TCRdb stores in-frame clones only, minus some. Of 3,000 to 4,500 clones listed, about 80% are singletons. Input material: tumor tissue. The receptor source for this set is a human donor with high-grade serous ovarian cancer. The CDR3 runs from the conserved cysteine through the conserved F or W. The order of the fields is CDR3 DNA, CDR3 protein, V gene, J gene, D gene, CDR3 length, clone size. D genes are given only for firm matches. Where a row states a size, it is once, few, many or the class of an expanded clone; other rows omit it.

cdr3_nt: TGTGCCAGCAGCCAAGATACGGGACACTTGAGCTATGGCTACACCTTC
cdr3_aa: CASSQDTGHLSYGYTF
v_call: TRBV5-8
j_call: TRBJ1-2
d_call: -
cdr3_length: 16
clone_size: -

cdr3_nt: TGTGTCAGAAGCTTCCAAGCGGGGGGGCGATTGATAGACGAGCAGTACTTC
cdr3_aa: CVRSFQAGGRLIDEQYF
v_call: TRBV7-5
j_call: TRBJ2-7
d_call: -
cdr3_length: 17
clone_size: -

cdr3_nt: TGTGCCAGCAGCGGACAGGGGTATGGCTACACCTTC
cdr3_aa: CASSGQGYGYTF
v_call: TRBV28
j_call: TRBJ1-2
d_call: TRBD1
cdr3_length: 12
clone_size: few

cdr3_nt: TGTGCCAGCAGTTACGGTAGAGGGGATACGCAGTATTTT
cdr3_aa: CASSYGRGDTQYF
v_call: TRBV6-5
j_call: TRBJ2-3
d_call: -
cdr3_length: 13
clone_size: large

cdr3_nt: TGTGCCATCAGGACCGTCCATAACCACACAAACGGGTATGGCTACACCTTC
cdr3_aa: CAIRTVHNHTNGYGYTF
v_call: TRBV10-3
j_call: TRBJ1-2
d_call: -
cdr3_length: 17
clone_size: few

cdr3_nt: TGTGCCAGCACCTTAACGTATCAGGGATTAGAGACCCAGTACTTC
cdr3_aa: CASTLTYQGLETQYF
v_call: TRBV7-2
j_call: TRBJ2-5
d_call: -
cdr3_length: 15
clone_size: -

cdr3_nt: TGTGCCACCAGCCAATCGGGGGGCTGGGAGACCCAGTACTTC
cdr3_aa: CATSQSGGWETQYF
v_call: TRBV15
j_call: TRBJ2-5
d_call: -
cdr3_length: 14
clone_size: -

cdr3_nt: TGTGCCAGCAGCGCGTCCGGGACAGGGCTCTACGAGCAGTACTTC
cdr3_aa: CASSASGTGLYEQYF
v_call: TRBV11-1
j_call: TRBJ2-7
d_call: TRBD1
cdr3_length: 15
clone_size: -

cdr3_nt: TGCGCCAGCAGCCAAGCCGGCCAAGGCACAGATACGCAGTATTTT
cdr3_aa: CASSQAGQGTDTQYF
v_call: TRBV4-3
j_call: TRBJ2-3
d_call: -
cdr3_length: 15
clone_size: few

cdr3_nt: TGTGCCAGCAGCCAAGTGGGACATGGGCCCTACGAGCAGTACTTC
cdr3_aa: CASSQVGHGPYEQYF
v_call: TRBV14
j_call: TRBJ2-7
d_call: -
cdr3_length: 15
clone_size: few

cdr3_nt: TGTGCCAGCAGCCAAGGGGATAACTATGGCTACACCTTC
cdr3_aa: CASSQGDNYGYTF
v_call: TRBV4-2
j_call: TRBJ1-2
d_call: -
cdr3_length: 13
clone_size: -

cdr3_nt: TGCGCCAGCAGCCAAGCCGGGGGGGCCTACGAGCAGTACTTC
cdr3_aa: CASSQAGGAYEQYF
v_call: TRBV4-3
j_call: TRBJ2-7
d_call: TRBD2
cdr3_length: 14
clone_size: -

cdr3_nt: TGTGCCAGCAGCTCATCCCGGGGGACAGACACCGGGGAGCTGTTTTTT
cdr3_aa: CASSSSRGTDTGELFF
v_call: TRBV5-4
j_call: TRBJ2-2
d_call: -
cdr3_length: 16
clone_size: -

cdr3_nt: TGTGCCAGCAGTTTACTACCGGGGTCCTACGAGCAGTACTTC
cdr3_aa: CASSLLPGSYEQYF
v_call: TRBV28
j_call: TRBJ2-7
d_call: -
cdr3_length: 14
clone_size: few

cdr3_nt: TGTGCCAGCAGCCAAGGGGCTGGTGTGGACTATGGCTACACCTTC
cdr3_aa: CASSQGAGVDYGYTF
v_call: TRBV4-2
j_call: TRBJ1-2
d_call: -
cdr3_length: 15
clone_size: once

cdr3_nt: TGTGCCACGCGGGTCACAGATACGCAGTATTTT
cdr3_aa: CATRVTDTQYF
v_call: TRBV2
j_call: TRBJ2-3
d_call: -
cdr3_length: 11
clone_size: large

cdr3_nt: TGTGCCAGCAGCCCGGGGACTAGCGGCTACAATGAGCAGTTCTTC
cdr3_aa: CASSPGTSGYNEQFF
v_call: TRBV5-5
j_call: TRBJ2-1
d_call: TRBD2
cdr3_length: 15
clone_size: once

cdr3_nt: TGTGCCAGCAGCCAAACAGGGGGAGAGACCCAGTACTTC
cdr3_aa: CASSQTGGETQYF
v_call: TRBV9
j_call: TRBJ2-5
d_call: TRBD1
cdr3_length: 13
clone_size: -

cdr3_nt: TGCGCCAGCAGCCCAGGGGTCTGGAGCAATCAGCCCCAGCATTTT
cdr3_aa: CASSPGVWSNQPQHF
v_call: TRBV5-3
j_call: TRBJ1-5
d_call: -
cdr3_length: 15
clone_size: -

cdr3_nt: TGTGCCAGCAGCTTAAGTGGGACCGGGGCCAACGTCCTGACTTTC
cdr3_aa: CASSLSGTGANVLTF
v_call: TRBV7-2
j_call: TRBJ2-6
d_call: -
cdr3_length: 15
clone_size: -

cdr3_nt: TGCGCCAGCAGCCACGAGGACAGGGCCGACGAGCAGTACTTC
cdr3_aa: CASSHEDRADEQYF
v_call: TRBV4-3
j_call: TRBJ2-7
d_call: TRBD1
cdr3_length: 14
clone_size: once

cdr3_nt: TGTGCCAGCAGTCTTAGCGGGGGGGACCACGAGCAGTACTTC
cdr3_aa: CASSLSGGDHEQYF
v_call: TRBV7-3
j_call: TRBJ2-7
d_call: TRBD2
cdr3_length: 14
clone_size: -

cdr3_nt: TGTGCCAGCAGTTATCAGGGTAACAATGAGCAGTTCTTC
cdr3_aa: CASSYQGNNEQFF
v_call: TRBV2
j_call: TRBJ2-1
d_call: -
cdr3_length: 13
clone_size: -

cdr3_nt: TGTGCCAGCTCACCACGTTTGGGCGCCGACACCGGGGAGCTGTTTTTT
cdr3_aa: CASSPRLGADTGELFF
v_call: TRBV18
j_call: TRBJ2-2
d_call: -
cdr3_length: 16
clone_size: -

cdr3_nt: TGTGCCATCCCAGGACAGCCTAACTATGGCTACACCTTC
cdr3_aa: CAIPGQPNYGYTF
v_call: TRBV6-4
j_call: TRBJ1-2
d_call: -
cdr3_length: 13
clone_size: once

cdr3_nt: TGTGCCAGCAGTTTACCCCCCTCTGGTCTGTGGCCCCAGCATTTT
cdr3_aa: CASSLPPSGLWPQHF
v_call: TRBV28
j_call: TRBJ1-5
d_call: -
cdr3_length: 15
clone_size: -

cdr3_nt: TGTGCCAGCAGCTTAGCTTTATGGACTAGCGGGGGGACTTTGTACCAAGAGACCCAGTACTTC
cdr3_aa: CASSLALWTSGGTLYQETQYF
v_call: TRBV7-8
j_call: TRBJ2-5
d_call: TRBD2
cdr3_length: 21
clone_size: once

cdr3_nt: TGTGCCAGCAGCTTATTTACAGGAGGAGATGGCTACACCTTC
cdr3_aa: CASSLFTGGDGYTF
v_call: TRBV7-2
j_call: TRBJ1-2
d_call: -
cdr3_length: 14
clone_size: -

cdr3_nt: TGTGCCAGCAGCATCCATCCGACAGGGATCACTGAAGCTTTCTTT
cdr3_aa: CASSIHPTGITEAFF
v_call: TRBV9
j_call: TRBJ1-1
d_call: TRBD1
cdr3_length: 15
clone_size: -

cdr3_nt: TGTGCCAGCAGCTTAACGGGCCATGAAACCGGGACAGGGGGATTTGCCCTGGGAACTGAAGCTTTCTTT
cdr3_aa: CASSLTGHETGTGGFALGTEAFF
v_call: TRBV7-3
j_call: TRBJ1-1
d_call: TRBD1
cdr3_length: 23
clone_size: -

cdr3_nt: TGTGCCATCAGTGGACCATCCCCGGGACTAGCGGGAGGGATCACAGATACGCAGTATTTT
cdr3_aa: CAISGPSPGLAGGITDTQYF
v_call: TRBV10-3
j_call: TRBJ2-3
d_call: TRBD2
cdr3_length: 20
clone_size: once

cdr3_nt: TGTGCCAGCAGCGGACTATACTCCTACGAGCAGTACTTC
cdr3_aa: CASSGLYSYEQYF
v_call: TRBV9
j_call: TRBJ2-7
d_call: -
cdr3_length: 13
clone_size: -

cdr3_nt: TGCAGTGACGCGGACAGGGCCTTC
cdr3_aa: CSDADRAF
v_call: TRBV20-1
j_call: TRBJ1-2
d_call: TRBD1
cdr3_length: 8
clone_size: few

cdr3_nt: TGCGCCAGCAGCCAAGCCGGACAGGGACCCTACGAGCAGTACTTC
cdr3_aa: CASSQAGQGPYEQYF
v_call: TRBV4-1
j_call: TRBJ2-7
d_call: TRBD1
cdr3_length: 15
clone_size: -

cdr3_nt: TGTGCCAGCAGCTTAGCTCACTCTACTGGGGCCAACGTCCTGACTTTC
cdr3_aa: CASSLAHSTGANVLTF
v_call: TRBV7-2
j_call: TRBJ2-6
d_call: -
cdr3_length: 16
clone_size: -

cdr3_nt: TGTGCCAGCAGCACCGCCTGTATCAATGAGCAGTTCTTC
cdr3_aa: CASSTACINEQFF
v_call: TRBV21-1
j_call: TRBJ2-1
d_call: -
cdr3_length: 13
clone_size: once

cdr3_nt: TGTGCCAGCAGCTCCGACGGAACAGATACGCAGTATTTT
cdr3_aa: CASSSDGTDTQYF
v_call: TRBV7-2
j_call: TRBJ2-3
d_call: -
cdr3_length: 13
clone_size: -

cdr3_nt: TGTGCCAGCAGACCCGCCCAGGGGAGCTATGGCTACACCTTC
cdr3_aa: CASRPAQGSYGYTF
v_call: TRBV7-8
j_call: TRBJ1-2
d_call: -
cdr3_length: 14
clone_size: -

cdr3_nt: TGTGCCAGTAGTATACTGCGATCAAACACCGGGGAGCTGTTTTTT
cdr3_aa: CASSILRSNTGELFF
v_call: TRBV19
j_call: TRBJ2-2
d_call: -
cdr3_length: 15
clone_size: -

cdr3_nt: TGTGCCAGCAGAGAGGGGGGACAGGGAAACACCATATATTTT
cdr3_aa: CASREGGQGNTIYF
v_call: TRBV6-6
j_call: TRBJ1-3
d_call: TRBD1
cdr3_length: 14
clone_size: once

cdr3_nt: TGTGCCAGCAGCCTCCGGTTTTACAGGCAGTATTTT
cdr3_aa: CASSLRFYRQYF
v_call: TRBV7-9
j_call: TRBJ2-3
d_call: -
cdr3_length: 12
clone_size: -